What follows are 2 T cell receptor beta chains derived from one specimen sequenced in a study of T cell responses to AZD1222 COVID-19 vaccine. This table comes from immunoSEQ multiplex PCR, and its TCRdb copy is limited to in-frame clones, with some not included. The table shows 150,000 or so clones, with about 95% occurring only once. The input for sequencing was peripheral blood, taken on day 0 of AZD1222 vaccination. The receptors were sampled from an adult in good health.

The chain is built from TRBV3-1 (or the pseudogene TRBV3-2) and TRBJ1-2, with 7 positions matching TRBD1. This CDR3 has 17 residues. The V gene end was trimmed by 3 bases and the J gene end by 0 bases; junction bases not matched to a gene: 10. CDR1 is LGHDT and CDR2 is YNNKEL in the germline V gene (reference sequence). The chain's CDR3 is CASSQRGPRDPNYGYTF. The DNA of the CDR3 is TGTGCCAGCAGCCAGAGGGGGCCCAGGGACCCTAACTATGGCTACACCTTC.

This clone was seen just once. V usage is TRBV6-5 and J usage is TRBJ1-3, with 8 bases matching TRBD1. J gave up 0 bases and V 8 bases, and 6 bases lay outside the gene matches. Germline V gives CDR1 MNHEY, CDR2 SVGAGI. The CDR3 covers 15 residues. The CDR3 DNA follows: TGTGCCAGCGGGGACAGGAGTTACTCTGGAAACACCATATATTTT. This translates into CASGDRSYSGNTIYF.